This TCR beta chain was found in a study of T cell repertoires in cytomegalovirus infection. Regarding the study as a whole: CMV carriers having the relevant HLA were flagged by cumulative public TCR beta family frequency. CMV-specific HLA-C-restricted TCR beta clonotypes dominated the ex vivo response.

Only a few counts were recorded for this clonotype. The target antigen is unknown. TCRdb re-called the reads through MiXCR, storing one row per CDR3 protein. The data show some 900,000 distinct CDR3 sequences, 30% to 35% seen once. The CDR3 covers 15 residues. Unmatched junction bases numbered 10, after V lost 4 bases and J lost 4 bases. The receptor's source is a human donor in good health (CMV status not recorded). Some clones in this sample may be carry-over from other donors' samples. Sequenced material: cultured CD8+ T cells from PBMCs, taken from culture after CMV antigen stimulation. This chain joins TRBV12-3 or TRBV12-4 and TRBJ2-7; 7 bases agree with TRBD1. DNA of the CDR3: TGTGCCAGCAGTTCATTCCGACAGGGATTGTACGAGCAGTACTTC. Residues: CASSSFRQGLYEQYF.